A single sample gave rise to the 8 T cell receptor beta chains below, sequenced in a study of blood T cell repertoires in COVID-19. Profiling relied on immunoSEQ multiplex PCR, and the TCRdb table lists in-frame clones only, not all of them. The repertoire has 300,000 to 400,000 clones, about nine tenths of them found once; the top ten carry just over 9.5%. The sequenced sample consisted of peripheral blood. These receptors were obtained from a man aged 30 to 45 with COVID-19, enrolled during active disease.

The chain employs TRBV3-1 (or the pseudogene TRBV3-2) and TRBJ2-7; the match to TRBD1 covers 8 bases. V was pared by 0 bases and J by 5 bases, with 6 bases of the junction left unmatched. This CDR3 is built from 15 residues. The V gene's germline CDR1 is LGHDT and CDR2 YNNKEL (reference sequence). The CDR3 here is CASSQEDREWDEQYF. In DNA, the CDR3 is TGTGCCAGCAGCCAAGAGGACAGGGAATGGGACGAGCAGTACTTC.

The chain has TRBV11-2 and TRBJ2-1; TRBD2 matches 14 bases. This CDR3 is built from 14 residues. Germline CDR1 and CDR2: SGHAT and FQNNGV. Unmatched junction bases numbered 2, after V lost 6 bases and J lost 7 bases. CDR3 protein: CASSGLAGGNEQFF. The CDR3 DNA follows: TGTGCCAGCAGTGGACTAGCGGGAGGTAATGAGCAGTTCTTC.

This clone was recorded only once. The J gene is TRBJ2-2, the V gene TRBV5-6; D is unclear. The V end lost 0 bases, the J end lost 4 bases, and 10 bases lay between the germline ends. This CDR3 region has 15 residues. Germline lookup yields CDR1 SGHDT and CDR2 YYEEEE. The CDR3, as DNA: TGTGCCAGCAGCTTGGGGGCGCAGAGCACCGGGGAGCTGTTTTTT. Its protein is CASSLGAQSTGELFF.

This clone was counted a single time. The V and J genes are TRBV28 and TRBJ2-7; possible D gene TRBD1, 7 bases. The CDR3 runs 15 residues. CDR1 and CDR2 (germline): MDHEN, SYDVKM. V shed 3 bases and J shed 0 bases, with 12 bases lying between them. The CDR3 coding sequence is TGTGCCAGCAGTTTGGGGGGACAGTCCTCCTACGAGCAGTACTTC. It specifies CASSLGGQSSYEQYF.

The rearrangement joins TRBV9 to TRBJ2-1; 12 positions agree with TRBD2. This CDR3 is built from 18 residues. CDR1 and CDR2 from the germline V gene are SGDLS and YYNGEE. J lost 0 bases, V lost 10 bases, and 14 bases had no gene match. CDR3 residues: CAPTQGLAGLPSYNEQFF. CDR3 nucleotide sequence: TGTGCCCCCACCCAGGGACTAGCGGGCCTTCCCTCCTACAATGAGCAGTTCTTC. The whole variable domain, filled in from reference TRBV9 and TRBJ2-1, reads DSGVTQTPKHLITATGQRVTLRCSPRSGDLSVYWYQQSLDQGLQFLIQYYNGEERAKGNILERFSAQQFPDLHSELNLSSLELGDSALYFCAPTQGLAGLPSYNEQFFGPGTRLTVL.

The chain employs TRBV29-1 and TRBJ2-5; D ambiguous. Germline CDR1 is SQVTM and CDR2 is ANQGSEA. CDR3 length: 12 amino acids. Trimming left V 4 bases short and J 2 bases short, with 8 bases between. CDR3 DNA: TGCAGCGTTGCAGGCAGACAAGAGACCCAGTACTTC. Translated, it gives CSVAGRQETQYF.

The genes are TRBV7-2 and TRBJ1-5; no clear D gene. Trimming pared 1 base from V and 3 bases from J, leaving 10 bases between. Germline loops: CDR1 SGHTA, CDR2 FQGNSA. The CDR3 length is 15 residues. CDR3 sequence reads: CASSLVAGFNQPQHF. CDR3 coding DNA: TGTGCCAGCAGCTTAGTTGCCGGGTTCAATCAGCCCCAGCATTTT.

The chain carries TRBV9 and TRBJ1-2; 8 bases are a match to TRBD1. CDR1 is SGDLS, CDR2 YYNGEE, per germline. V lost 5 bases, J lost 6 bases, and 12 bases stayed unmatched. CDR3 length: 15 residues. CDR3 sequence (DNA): TGTGCCAGCAGGGACAGGGTGACAGGGGTTGATGGCTACACCTTC. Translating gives CASRDRVTGVDGYTF.